This TCR beta chain was retrieved from a study of T cell responses to AZD1222 COVID-19 vaccine. Per germline, CDR1 SGHAT and CDR2 FQNNGV. V shed 3 bases and J 3 bases; nucleotides not matched to a gene: 4. This CDR3 comprises 14 residues. For this clone: Its cognate antigen is unknown.

Overall study results and limits: Nearly half of spike-specific TCRs reportedly go after variant regions that carry no mutations.

TCRdb's table, derived via immunoSEQ multiplex PCR, lists solely in-frame clones and lacks some. The sample lists approximately 99,000 clones, approximately 89% occurring once. Both about-4-week and about-12-week second-dose recipients were combined. This chain joins TRBV11-2 and TRBJ2-7; 8 bases agree with TRBD1. The TCR originated in an adult who received the AZD1222 COVID-19 vaccine. The sequences come from peripheral blood, collected 28 days after the second AZD1222 dose. CDR3 region: CASSFTGGHYEQYF. For the CDR3, the DNA is TGTGCCAGCAGCTTTACAGGGGGGCACTACGAGCAGTACTTC.